These T cell receptor beta chains were read from a single sample in a study of graft-versus-host responses after intestinal transplantation. Measured with immunoSEQ multiplex PCR; TCRdb has only the in-frame clones, and not every one. The data show 84,000 or so clones, roughly 80% seen once. Their recognized antigens are unknown. The specimen was unstimulated CD4+ T cells sorted from spleen or lymph node cells, collected before intestinal transplant. Receptors were obtained from a human donor who received an intestinal transplant. Each CDR3 is given with its conserved first and last residue. A D gene is named only where the DNA matches it firmly. Some rows have no size entry. The others give once, few or many, or a class for an expanded clone.

size	V	D	J	DNA	CDR3
few	TRBV30	-	TRBJ1-6	TGTGCCTGGACAGGCTCCTATAATTCACCCCTCCACTTT	CAWTGSYNSPLHF
-	TRBV5-6	TRBD1	TRBJ1-4	TGTGCCAGCAGCTGGGACAGGGCAGGGGAAAAACTGTTTTTT	CASSWDRAGEKLFF
-	TRBV7-8	-	TRBJ1-4	TGTGCCAGCAGCTCCGGGCGCGGGCTCGGGGAAAAACTGTTTTTT	CASSSGRGLGEKLFF
once	TRBV27	TRBD1	TRBJ1-2	TGTGCCAGCAGCCCCCGCTGGGACAGACGAGGCTACACCTTC	CASSPRWDRRGYTF
-	TRBV7-9	TRBD1	TRBJ1-5	TGTGCCAGCAGCACGCAGGGGGGTCAGCCCCAGCATTTT	CASSTQGGQPQHF
-	TRBV5-4	-	TRBJ2-3	TGTGCCAGCAGACCTACGCGGGCCCGAGGAAGCACAGATACGCAGTATTTT	CASRPTRARGSTDTQYF
once	TRBV28	TRBD2	TRBJ2-3	TGTGCCAGCAGTTTAATTAGCGGGATAACAGATACGCAGTATTTT	CASSLISGITDTQYF
few	TRBV10-3	-	TRBJ2-1	TGTGCCATCAGTGACGCCCTAGGAGGCAATGAGCAGTTCTTC	CAISDALGGNEQFF
-	TRBV20-1	-	TRBJ1-2	TGCAGTACTGGGGGGAACGGTGGCTACACCTTC	CSTGGNGGYTF
-	TRBV5-8	-	TRBJ2-7	TGTGCCAGCAGCTTGGGTCGCGAGCAGTACTTC	CASSLGREQYF
-	TRBV5-6	TRBD1	TRBJ1-5	TGTGCCAGCAGCTTGAACAGGGGGGACAATCAGCCCCAGCATTTT	CASSLNRGDNQPQHF
-	TRBV7-3	-	TRBJ2-2	TGTGCCAGCAGCTTAATCGGCACCGGGGAGCTGTTTTTT	CASSLIGTGELFF
-	TRBV5-1	-	TRBJ2-5	TGCGCCAGCAGCTTGGTCTCGGTTTGGACAGACCAAGAGACCCAGTACTTC	CASSLVSVWTDQETQYF
-	TRBV11-2	TRBD2	TRBJ2-3	TGTGCCAGCAGCTCGGGACTAGCGGTAACAGATACGCAGTATTTT	CASSSGLAVTDTQYF
-	TRBV6-5	TRBD1	TRBJ2-5	TGTGCCAGCAGTTCTACAGGGGGGCGTTCAGAGACCCAGTACTTC	CASSSTGGRSETQYF
few	TRBV27	TRBD1	TRBJ1-5	TGTGCCAGCAGTTTGCCGGGACAGGCTAATCAGCCCCAGCATTTT	CASSLPGQANQPQHF